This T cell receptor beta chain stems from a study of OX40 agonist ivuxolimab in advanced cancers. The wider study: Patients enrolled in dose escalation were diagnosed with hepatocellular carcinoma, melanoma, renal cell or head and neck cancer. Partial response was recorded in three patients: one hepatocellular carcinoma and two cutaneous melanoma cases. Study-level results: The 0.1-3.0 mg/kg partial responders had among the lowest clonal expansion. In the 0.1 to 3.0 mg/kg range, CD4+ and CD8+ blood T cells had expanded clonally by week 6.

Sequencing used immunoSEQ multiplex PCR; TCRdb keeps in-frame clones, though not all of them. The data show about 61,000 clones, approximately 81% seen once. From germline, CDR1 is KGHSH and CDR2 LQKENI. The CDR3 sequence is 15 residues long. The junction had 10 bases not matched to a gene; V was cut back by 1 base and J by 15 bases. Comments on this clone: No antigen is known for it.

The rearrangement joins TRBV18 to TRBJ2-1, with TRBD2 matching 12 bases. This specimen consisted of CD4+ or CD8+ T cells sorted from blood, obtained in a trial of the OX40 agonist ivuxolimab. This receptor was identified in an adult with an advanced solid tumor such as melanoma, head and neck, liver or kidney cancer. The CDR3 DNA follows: TGTGCCAGCTCACCACAAGGTCTAGCGGGAGGGCTATCGTTCTTC. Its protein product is CASSPQGLAGGLSFF.